The 15 T cell receptor beta chains presented below share a single source sample, sequenced in a study of blood T cell repertoires in COVID-19. The protocol was immunoSEQ multiplex PCR, while the TCRdb copy is restricted to in-frame clones and leaves out a portion. The table shows 190,000 or so clones, with about 87% occurring only once. Sample: peripheral blood. Every receptor here comes from a man between 35 and 55 years old with active or convalescent COVID-19.

This chain connects TRBV24-1 to TRBJ1-2, with D possibly TRBD1 on 6 matching bases. Looked up from germline, CDR1 is KGHDR and CDR2 is SFDVKD. V was cut by 9 bases and J by 2 bases, with 18 bases left in between. The CDR3 sequence is 15 residues long. CDR3 DNA: TGTGCCACCGGGGGGGACTCCCAGGGGAACTATGGCTACACCTTC. This sequence encodes CATGGDSQGNYGYTF.

The V call is TRBV29-1, the J call TRBJ2-5; D is perhaps TRBD1 (8 bases). The V end lost 0 bases, the J end lost 7 bases, and 21 bases lay between the germline ends. The CDR3 is 16 amino acids. Germline V gene data show CDR1 as SQVTM and CDR2 as ANQGSEA. This CDR3 is CSVEDLGQGGVGTQYF. In DNA, the CDR3 is TGCAGCGTTGAAGATCTCGGACAGGGAGGGGTTGGGACCCAGTACTTC. The full variable domain, completed using reference TRBV29-1 and TRBJ2-5, is SAVISQKPSRDICQRGTSLTIQCQVDSQVTMMFWYRQQPGQSLTLIATANQGSEATYESGFVIDKFPISRPNLTFSTLTVSNMSPEDSSIYLCSVEDLGQGGVGTQYFGPGTRLLVL.

This clone was seen more than once but under ten times. CDR3 sequence: CASSYTRNTDTQYF. CDR3 DNA: TGTGCCAGCAGTTATACTAGGAACACAGATACGCAGTATTTT. The V and J genes are TRBV7-6 and TRBJ2-3; D may be TRBD2 (5 bases). The V end was cut by 6 bases, the J end by 2 bases, with 12 bases between. Germline assignment: CDR1 SGHVS and CDR2 FNYEAQ. The CDR3 is made up of 14 amino acids.

The chain uses TRBV27 and TRBJ2-5, with 9 bases that match TRBD2. This CDR3 contains 18 residues. V was pared by 3 bases and J by 4 bases, with 15 bases of the junction left unmatched. Germline V gene lookup returns CDR1 MNHEY and CDR2 SMNVEV (reference sequence). Written as DNA, the CDR3 is TGTGCCAGCAGTTTTTCGACTTATTTCCAGCGGGGGGTAGAGACCCAGTACTTC. Amino acid sequence: CASSFSTYFQRGVETQYF.

The chain joins TRBV27 to TRBJ1-5, with D hard to call. The CDR3 extends over 14 amino acids. Per the germline V gene, CDR1 is MNHEY and CDR2 is SMNVEV (reference sequence). With 10 bases removed from V and 0 bases from J, the gap between germline ends came to 13 bases. This CDR3 is CATRTGNSNQPQHF. The CDR3 bases are TGTGCCACCCGAACGGGGAATAGCAATCAGCCCCAGCATTTT.

The rearrangement uses TRBV6-2 or TRBV6-3 and TRBJ2-7; 9 bases match TRBD1. The germline gives CDR1 MNHEY, CDR2 SVGEGT. The trim removed 2 bases at V and 1 base at J, leaving 9 bases unmatched. There are 17 residues in the CDR3. The CDR3 is CASSYPTRQGVSYEQYF. In nucleotides, the CDR3 is TGTGCCAGCAGTTACCCTACACGACAGGGGGTATCCTACGAGCAGTACTTC.

This chain joins TRBV2 and TRBJ1-5; TRBD1 might be the D (6 bases). Germline V gives CDR1 SNHLY, CDR2 FYNNEI. The CDR3 loop spans 14 amino acids. Trimming took 8 bases from V and 0 from J, leaving 11 bases between them. The CDR3, as DNA: TGTGCCAGCCAGGGGACAAATAGCAATCAGCCCCAGCATTTT. Translation: CASQGTNSNQPQHF.

This chain connects TRBV27 to TRBJ2-1; 12 bases line up with TRBD2. This CDR3 is built from 16 residues. The germline CDR1 and CDR2 sequences are MNHEY and SMNVEV (reference sequence). The ends lost 0 bases at V and 6 bases at J; junction bases unmatched: 3. The CDR3 region has the DNA TGTGCCAGCAGTTTATCCACTAGCGGGGGGTTCAATGAGCAGTTCTTC. This gives the protein CASSLSTSGGFNEQFF.

For the CDR3, the DNA is TGCGCCAGCAGCCCCTCCGGGATTCAAACACTCCGGGGTTCACCCCTCCACTTT. It yields the protein CASSPSGIQTLRGSPLHF. The chain recombines TRBV4-1 with TRBJ1-6; D is uncertain. V shed 4 bases and J shed 9 bases, with 25 bases lying between them. Germline CDR1 reads MGHRA; CDR2 reads YSYEKL. This CDR3 is 18 amino acids long.

This chain uses TRBV18 with TRBJ2-1; 11 bases fit TRBD1. Germline trimming cut 3 bases from V and 4 bases from J; bases unmatched to any gene: 5. CDR3 size: 16 residues. Germline V gene lookup returns CDR1 KGHSH and CDR2 LQKENI. In DNA form, the CDR3 reads TGTGCCAGCTCACCCGTTGGACAGGGGGCTTACAATGAGCAGTTCTTC. It codes for CASSPVGQGAYNEQFF.

This rearrangement joins TRBV28 to TRBJ1-5; D uncertain. Germline CDR1 is MDHEN and CDR2 is SYDVKM. V gave up 4 bases and J gave up 7 bases, with 14 bases separating them. There are 14 residues in the CDR3. The CDR3, as DNA: TGTGCCAGCAGTTCCCCCGGGAATGCCCAGCCCCAGCATTTT. It yields the protein CASSSPGNAQPQHF.

This clone was seen just once. This rearrangement joins TRBV5-6 to TRBJ2-5, with TRBD1 as a possible D gene (6 bases). From germline, CDR1 is SGHDT and CDR2 YYEEEE. CDR3 length: 14 residues. Trimming stripped 4 bases from V and 5 bases from J, with 15 bases between. The CDR3 is CASSHYRVEETQYF. In DNA, the CDR3 is TGTGCCAGCAGCCACTACAGGGTTGAGGAGACCCAGTACTTC.

This chain connects TRBV27 to TRBJ1-1; 7 bases agree with TRBD1. CDR3 length: 18 amino acids. The V segment lost 5 bases and the J segment 6 bases; nucleotides outside the gene matches: 21. Per germline, CDR1 MNHEY and CDR2 SMNVEV (reference sequence). The CDR3 bases are TGTGCCAGCAGTGAAAGGGACAGATTCCTCGCCGGCTCGGCTGAAGCTTTCTTT. Translated: CASSERDRFLAGSAEAFF.

The rearrangement joins TRBV14 to TRBJ1-1; D unclear. CDR3 length equals 13 residues. Trimming stripped 0 bases from V and 6 bases from J, with 8 bases between. The germline V gene encodes CDR1 SGHDN and CDR2 FVKESK. In DNA form, the CDR3 reads TGTGCCAGCAGCCAAGAGCGGCGCGCTGAAGCTTTCTTT. This gives the protein CASSQERRAEAFF.

The table lists this clone with a count of one. This chain links TRBV10-3 with TRBJ1-5; 10 nucleotides agree with TRBD1. V was clipped by 6 bases and J by 4 bases; unmatched bases: 6. CDR3 length: 15 amino acids. Germline V CDR1 and CDR2: ENHRY, SYGVKD. The CDR3, as DNA: TGTGCCATCAGCCCGGGACAGGGGCCGAATCAGCCCCAGCATTTT. It encodes CAISPGQGPNQPQHF.